Sequencing of this T cell receptor beta chain was carried out in a study of T cells after posttransplantation cyclophosphamide. The CDR3 is 15 residues long. Germline V CDR1 and CDR2: SGHTA, FQGNSA. V lost 1 base and J 6 bases, leaving 16 bases between the germline ends. Sequencing was performed with immunoSEQ multiplex PCR; in TCRdb, only in-frame clones are kept and a portion is missing. Recorded here are approximately 10,000 clones, none singletons. The table lists this clone with many counts. Its specificity is unknown. Study-level findings and limits: Later blood repertoires were often dominated by clones from the donor CD8+ memory compartment. Skin or GI-infiltrating T cells shared few TRB sequences with blood. TRB clonality was highly associated with recipient CMV seropositivity and reactivation.

Cyclophosphamide on days +3 and +4 followed busulfan-fludarabine conditioning and a marrow graft. Sample: PBMCs, taken after allogeneic stem cell transplant with posttransplant cyclophosphamide. The chain employs TRBV7-2 and TRBJ2-7, with D perhaps given as TRBD1 or TRBD2 (5 bases each). This TCR was sampled from a female patient in her thirties or forties who received an allogeneic stem cell transplant from a related donor, was CMV-positive, and had no GVHD. A subset of T cells may come from the graft donor. The CDR3 DNA reads TGTGCCAGCAGCTTAGTGTTCAGGGAGAGGTTCGAGCAGTACTTC. Translated: CASSLVFRERFEQYF.